This T cell receptor (beta chain) was captured in a study of post-analysis software for immune sequencing data. For the study at large: Included among the disease courses, which were recorded for the cohort, were relapsing-remitting, secondary progressive and progressive-relapsing multiple sclerosis. Whole-study results and caveats: Samples sharing a preparation batch grouped tightly together when assessed by F measure. Among multiple sclerosis patients, normalized Chao1 diversity was significantly below that of controls. In patients, TRBV5-6, TRBV5-1 and TRBV20-1 belonged to four or five TRBV segments found more frequently than in controls.

Prepared TCR beta cDNA libraries contained unique molecular identifiers. Each sample of roughly 0.85 to 11 million input T cells yielded roughly 0.5 million cDNA molecules, so each molecule approximated one T cell. TCRdb redid the calling of the PCR reads with MiXCR, one entry per CDR3 protein. The sample includes 380,000 or so distinct CDR3 sequences, around a third seen only once; the top ten take under 15%. As concerns this clonotype: The target antigen is unknown. One junction end does not reproduce the germline sequence, and a read error may be involved.

The CDR3 is 13 amino acids. From germline, CDR1 is SEHNR and CDR2 FQNEAQ (reference sequence). Sequencing was performed on blood. The chain recombines TRBV7-9 with TRBJ1-1; tentative D call: TRBD1 (5 bases). This TCR was sampled from a girl between 5 and 17 years old with multiple sclerosis. CDR3 DNA sequence: TGTTCCAGCACTCAGGGTGTGGACACTGAAGCTTTCTTT. This sequence encodes CSSTQGVDTEAFF.